The 6 T cell receptor beta chains reported below all come from one sample, sequenced in a study of blood T cell repertoires in COVID-19. Produced via immunoSEQ multiplex PCR; TCRdb's table is partial and in-frame only. This sample has 200,000 to 300,000 clones, with approximately 84% found just once. Sequencing used peripheral blood. The source is a human donor in a cohort sampled during active COVID-19.

This rearrangement joins TRBV4-3 to TRBJ1-2; TRBD1 might be the D (5 bases). Germline CDR1 reads LGHNA; CDR2 reads YSLEER. Trimming pared 1 base from V and 2 bases from J, leaving 26 bases between. The CDR3 sequence is 20 residues long. CDR3 in amino acids: CASSQAAGIDLLGGNYGYTF. The CDR3 bases are TGCGCCAGCAGCCAAGCGGCAGGGATCGACCTCCTCGGGGGAAACTATGGCTACACCTTC.

This chain connects TRBV19 to TRBJ2-1; D perhaps matches TRBD2 (7 bases). Per the germline V gene, CDR1 is LNHDA and CDR2 is SQIVND (reference sequence). The V and J ends lost 0 bases and 2 bases respectively, with 11 bases between them. The CDR3 runs 16 residues. In nucleotides, the CDR3 is TGTGCCAGTAGTATAGATTTCGGGGGGCCCTACAATGAGCAGTTCTTC. Encoded protein: CASSIDFGGPYNEQFF.

This sequence joins TRBV10-3 and TRBJ2-1, with 10 bases matching TRBD1. J gave up 9 bases and V 10 bases, and 9 bases lay outside the gene matches. The CDR3 is 13 residues long. Per germline, CDR1 ENHRY and CDR2 SYGVKD. The CDR3 region has the DNA TGTGCCACAACGGGACAGGGGCTGGGTGAGCAGTTCTTC. As protein: CATTGQGLGEQFF.

Concerning this clone itself: Other DNA sequences in this specimen translate into the identical CDR3. The genes are TRBV28 and TRBJ2-5; D uncertain. The V gene's germline CDR1 is MDHEN and CDR2 SYDVKM. This CDR3 comprises 13 residues. Trimming removed 6 bases from V and 3 bases from J, with 11 bases in between. CDR3 sequence (DNA): TGTGCCAGCAGCCCACTGGTCGAAGAGACCCAGTACTTC. Translating gives CASSPLVEETQYF. The entire variable domain, with the rest obtained from reference TRBV28 and TRBJ2-5, is as follows: DVKVTQSSRYLVKRTGEKVFLECVQDMDHENMFWYRQDPGLGLRLIYFSYDVKMKEKGDIPEGYSVSREKKERFSLILESASTNQTSMYLCASSPLVEETQYFGPGTRLLVL.

The chain couples TRBV3-1 (or the pseudogene TRBV3-2) to TRBJ2-3; TRBD2 agrees at 8 bases. Losses at the gene ends were 0 bases for V and 1 base for J; bases not matched to a gene: 6. The germline CDR1 and CDR2 sequences are LGHDT and YNNKEL (reference sequence). The CDR3 consists of 17 residues. The CDR3 sequence: CASSQDWAGGRTDTQYF. The DNA of the CDR3 is TGTGCCAGCAGCCAAGATTGGGCGGGGGGCCGCACAGATACGCAGTATTTT.

This chain connects TRBV9 to TRBJ2-5; tentatively, D is TRBD2 (6 bases). Trimming cost V 7 bases and J 3 bases, with 10 bases left between them. Germline V lookup: CDR1 SGDLS, CDR2 YYNGEE. The CDR3 length is 12 residues. CDR3 loop: CASQGLEETQYF. In nucleotides, the CDR3 is TGTGCCAGCCAGGGACTCGAAGAGACCCAGTACTTC.